One sample yielded the 5 T cell receptor beta chains listed below, sequenced in a study of beta chain features in type 1 diabetes. Broader study findings: Researchers report that Type 1 diabetes patients had moderately but significantly shorter TCRB CDR3s across all four CD4+ subsets.

Reverse transcribing all isolated RNA meant expressed TCRB transcripts were sequenced. The table came from immunoSEQ multiplex PCR; TCRdb's copy has only in-frame clones and leaves some out. The table lists about 150,000 clones, 10% of them singletons. Their antigen targets remain unknown. The sample consisted of central memory CD4+ T cells from blood. The receptor set was obtained from a man aged 30-40 years with type 1 diabetes.

J is TRBJ2-3 and V is TRBV7-2; 13 nucleotides agree with TRBD2. Germline CDR1 reads SGHTA; CDR2 reads FQGNSA. The J segment lost 12 bases and the V segment lost 4 bases, leaving 7 bases of the junction unmatched. This CDR3 contains 14 residues. This CDR3 is CASSSLGLAGSQYF. The CDR3 nucleotides are TGTGCCAGCAGCTCCTTGGGACTAGCGGGGTCCCAGTATTTT.

This clone was seen a handful of times. The chain employs TRBV9 and TRBJ1-1, with 7 bases that match TRBD1. Germline CDR1 and CDR2: SGDLS and YYNGEE. CDR3 length equals 15 residues. V shed 0 bases and J 4 bases; nucleotides not matched to a gene: 6. The DNA for the CDR3 is TGTGCCAGCAGCGTAGGCGATCGACAGGGCACTGAAGCTTTCTTT. It is translated as CASSVGDRQGTEAFF.

The DNA for the CDR3 is TGCGCCAGCAGGCCGGGACTAGCATCCTACGAGCAGTACTTC. This encodes CASRPGLASYEQYF. The chain is built from TRBV5-1 and TRBJ2-7, with 9 bases fitting TRBD2. Germline CDR1 is SGHRS and CDR2 is YFSETQ. Trimming took 5 bases from V and 1 from J; bases not matched to a gene: 4. This CDR3 spans 14 amino acids.

The J gene is TRBJ1-3, the V gene TRBV14; unclear D gene. Germline-derived CDR1 and CDR2 are SGHDN and FVKESK. Between the trimmed V and J ends, which lost 5 bases and 0 bases, there was a span of 8 bases. CDR3 size: 14 residues. The CDR3 region has the DNA TGTGCCAGCAGCGCCCTGAGCTCTGGAAACACCATATATTTT. Translation gives CASSALSSGNTIYF.

The table lists this clone with a few counts. The gene calls are TRBV5-1 and TRBJ2-7, with 7 bases fitting TRBD1. CDR1 SGHRS and CDR2 YFSETQ come from the germline V gene. The CDR3 is 15 amino acids. Losses at the gene ends were 2 bases for V and 3 bases for J; bases not matched to a gene: 8. The CDR3 region has the DNA TGCGCCAGCAGCTTAGATGGGACAGCCAACTACGAGCAGTACTTC. Amino acid sequence: CASSLDGTANYEQYF.